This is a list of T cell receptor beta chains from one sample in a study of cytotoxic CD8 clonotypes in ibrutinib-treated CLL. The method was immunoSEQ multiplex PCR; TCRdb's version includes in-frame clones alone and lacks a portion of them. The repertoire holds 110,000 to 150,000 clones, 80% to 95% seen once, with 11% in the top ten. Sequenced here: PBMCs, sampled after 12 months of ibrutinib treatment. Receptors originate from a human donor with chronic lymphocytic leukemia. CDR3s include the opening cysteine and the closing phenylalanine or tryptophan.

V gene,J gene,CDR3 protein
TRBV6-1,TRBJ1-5,CASRLVQGNQPQHF
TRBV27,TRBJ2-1,CASSPWGTGVNEQFF
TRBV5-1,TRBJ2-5,CASSPWQGQETQYF
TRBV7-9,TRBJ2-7,CASSWTSVGSYEQYF
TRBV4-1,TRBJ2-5,CASSQEGNGRTETQYF
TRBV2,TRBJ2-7,CASRSLTYEQYF
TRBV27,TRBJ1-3,CASSLRGGTGDLCRNTIYF
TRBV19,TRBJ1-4,CASSTDLNEKLFF
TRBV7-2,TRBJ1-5,CASSLAGGPNQPQHF
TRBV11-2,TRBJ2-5,CASSLSGTKRETQYF
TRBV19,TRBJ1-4,CASRGRAYEKLFF
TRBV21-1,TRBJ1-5,CATHILYQPQHF